The 11 T cell receptor beta chains below come from one sample, sequenced in a study of Ad26.COV2.S vaccination and SARS-CoV-2 variants. Sequencing used immunoSEQ multiplex PCR; TCRdb keeps in-frame clones, though not all of them. Of a few hundred thousand clones in the sample, roughly 87% were seen once. The treatment here: around 19 received Ad26.COV2.S at low or high dose, single or two shots; 5 received placebo; per-sample allocation not given. Following the first vaccine or placebo injection, samples were taken on day 63. Sequenced material: peripheral blood, taken in a trial of Ad26.COV2.S vaccine versus placebo. Source of these receptors: a person between 18 and 59 years old who received the Ad26.COV2.S COVID-19 vaccine or a placebo.

The CDR3 region is CASSQERGGTYNEQFF. CDR3 coding DNA: TGCGCCAGCAGCCAAGAGAGGGGGGGAACCTACAATGAGCAGTTCTTC. This sequence joins TRBV4-1 and TRBJ2-1; maybe TRBD2 (7 bases). Deletions cut 0 bases from V and 2 bases from J, with 11 bases between. The CDR3 extends over 16 amino acids. Germline values: CDR1 MGHRA, CDR2 YSYEKL.

This clone was found once. The chain joins TRBV4-1 to TRBJ2-3; 8 nucleotides align to TRBD1. Germline V gene sequence: CDR1 MGHRA, CDR2 YSYEKL. V shed 2 bases and J 5 bases; nucleotides not matched to a gene: 9. The CDR3 has 16 residues. DNA of the CDR3: TGCGCCAGCAGCCAACCGGGACAGGAGGCAGAAGATACGCAGTATTTT. This codes for CASSQPGQEAEDTQYF.

This chain links TRBV19 with TRBJ2-6, with D tentatively TRBD2 (5 bases). There are 15 residues in the CDR3. Per germline, CDR1 LNHDA and CDR2 SQIVND (reference sequence). Trimming took 3 bases from V and 2 from J, leaving 8 bases between them. The CDR3 reads CASSISRAGANVLTF. Written as DNA, the CDR3 is TGTGCCAGTAGTATTTCGAGGGCTGGGGCCAACGTCCTGACTTTC.

The V and J genes are TRBV18 and TRBJ2-1; 9 bases map to TRBD2. Trimming removed 3 bases from V and 6 bases from J; junction bases left unmatched: 6. This CDR3 comprises 15 residues. In germline, CDR1 is KGHSH, CDR2 LQKENI. The DNA for the CDR3 is TGTGCCAGCTCACCTCTGTTAGCGGGGGCCAATGAGCAGTTCTTC. It yields the protein CASSPLLAGANEQFF.

This chain uses TRBV4-3 with TRBJ2-1; 15 bases align to TRBD2. Germline CDR1 and CDR2: LGHNA and YSLEER. CDR3 length: 16 amino acids. J was trimmed by 9 bases and V by 0 bases; bases with no gene match: 3. The CDR3 sequence is CASSQEGLAGGTEQFF. CDR3 coding DNA: TGCGCCAGCAGCCAAGAGGGACTAGCGGGAGGCACTGAGCAGTTCTTC.

The chain combines TRBV11-2 with TRBJ2-3, with 9 bases identical to TRBD1. Germline V gene lookup returns CDR1 SGHAT and CDR2 FQNNGV. The V segment lost 4 bases and the J segment 4 bases; nucleotides outside the gene matches: 6. CDR3 length: 15 residues. The CDR3 bases are TGTGCCAGCAGCTCACAGGGGGCAGGCGCAGATACGCAGTATTTT. Its protein is CASSSQGAGADTQYF.

This clone has a single count. The gene calls are TRBV7-2 and TRBJ2-1, with 10 positions matching TRBD2. The germline CDR1 and CDR2 sequences are SGHTA and FQGNSA. Germline trimming cut 7 bases from V and 6 bases from J; bases unmatched to any gene: 6. The CDR3 covers 14 residues. In nucleotides, the CDR3 is TGTGCCAGCAAACTAGCGGGGCCCTTCAATGAGCAGTTCTTC. It yields the protein CASKLAGPFNEQFF.

The chain employs TRBV6-5 and TRBJ2-1; the match to TRBD1 covers 7 bases. The V gene end was trimmed by 6 bases and the J gene end by 4 bases; junction bases not matched to a gene: 6. Germline V gene sequence: CDR1 MNHEY, CDR2 SVGAGI. The CDR3 length is 14 residues. DNA of the CDR3: TGTGCCAGCAGACCGGGACAGCCTTACAATGAGCAGTTCTTC. It encodes CASRPGQPYNEQFF.

The CDR3 DNA reads TGCAGTGCTAGTAACCCGCTCTCCTACAATGAGCAGTTCTTC. This sequence encodes CSASNPLSYNEQFF. The V and J genes are TRBV20-1 and TRBJ2-1, with D unresolved. CDR3 length: 14 residues. The V end lost 3 bases, the J end lost 0 bases, and 9 bases lay between the germline ends. Looked up from germline, CDR1 is DFQATT and CDR2 is SNEGSKA (reference sequence).

The chain joins TRBV27 to TRBJ2-6; D remains ambiguous. Germline values: CDR1 MNHEY, CDR2 SMNVEV (reference sequence). The V and J ends lost 3 bases and 5 bases respectively, with 8 bases between them. The CDR3 contains 14 residues. CDR3 in DNA: TGTGCCAGCAGTTTCTCCTCCTGGGCCAACGTCCTGACTTTC. It specifies CASSFSSWANVLTF.

This chain uses TRBV18 with TRBJ1-4, with D possibly matching TRBD1 (5 bases). Trimming stripped 6 bases from V and 1 base from J, with 12 bases between. Germline V gene data show CDR1 as KGHSH and CDR2 as LQKENI. The CDR3 extends over 15 amino acids. DNA of the CDR3: TGTGCCAGCTCCCTGAGTAGGGGAACTAATGAAAAACTGTTTTTT. Its translation is CASSLSRGTNEKLFF.